This TCR beta chain originates from a study of OX40 agonist ivuxolimab in advanced cancers. Study overall: At 0.01 to 10 mg/kg, ivuxolimab was administered intravenously to patients every 2 weeks. Points from the study as a whole: At doses 0.1 to 3.0 mg/kg, CD4+ and CD8+ clones expanded. Some of the lowest clonal expansion was seen in partial responders at 0.1-3.0 mg/kg.

The germline V gene encodes CDR1 ENHRY and CDR2 SYGVKD. The CDR3 runs to 15 residues. Trimming took 0 bases from V and 2 from J, leaving 10 bases between them. Patients with autoimmune history or systemic immunosuppression were excluded. Sequencing used immunoSEQ multiplex PCR; TCRdb keeps in-frame clones, though not all of them. The table lists fewer than 30,000 clones, approximately 80% of them singletons. Points on this clone: Antigen unknown.

This sequence joins TRBV10-3 and TRBJ1-2; D not certain. The sample here was CD4+ or CD8+ T cells sorted from blood, taken in a trial of the OX40 agonist ivuxolimab. This receptor was obtained from an adult with an advanced solid tumor such as melanoma, head and neck, liver or kidney cancer. The CDR3: CAISESPGENYGYTF. The CDR3 nucleotides read TGTGCCATCAGTGAGTCTCCGGGAGAGAACTATGGCTACACCTTC.